This TCR beta chain was observed in a study of T cells in Graves' hyperthyroidism and ophthalmopathy. Study-wide background: At initial diagnosis, before any treatment had begun, peripheral blood was obtained.

Amplification of TCR beta CDR3 regions used RNA as the template. Researchers ran a first-round RT-PCR on the TCR CDR3 using the HTBI primer set. TCRdb fed the multiplex PCR reads into MiXCR, producing one record per CDR3 protein. The sample has about 480,000 distinct CDR3 sequences; approximately 22% are singletons. With 6 bases clipped from V and 0 bases from J, the junction kept 21 bases outside the gene matches. The length of the CDR3 is 21 residues. Per germline, CDR1 ENHRY and CDR2 SYGVKD. This sequence originates from an older woman with Graves' ophthalmopathy. The sequencing sample was made of blood. The chain has TRBV10-3 and TRBJ2-7; 12 bases are a match to TRBD1. CDR3 nucleotide sequence: TGTGCCATCAGCAGACTCCCCCCGGCGGGACAGGGGGCGGTTGGCTCCTACGAGCAGTACTTC. Translated, it gives CAISRLPPAGQGAVGSYEQYF.